The text below deals with one T cell receptor beta chain. Both 60 Vbeta primers and 13 Jbeta primers went into the PCR. Profiled with immunoSEQ multiplex PCR; TCRdb holds only in-frame clones, not every one. The data show 150,000 to 200,000 clones, around 78% seen once. The sample comes from a study of cytomegalovirus exposure and HLA in healthy donors. With 3 bases clipped from V and 4 bases from J, the junction kept 2 bases outside the gene matches. Germline V gene sequence: CDR1 ENHRY, CDR2 SYGVKD. This CDR3 is 14 amino acids long. The material sequenced was PBMCs. This sequence was found in a man aged 35-49 years in good health and CMV-seronegative. The rearrangement uses TRBV10-3 and TRBJ2-7, with TRBD2 identical over 11 bases. The CDR3 spells CAISELAGEYEQYF. CDR3 DNA: TGTGCCATCAGTGAACTAGCGGGAGAATACGAGCAGTACTTC.